This T cell receptor (beta chain) was sequenced during a study of blood T cell repertoires in COVID-19. Study summary: COVID-19 samples from acute and convalescent phases originated in the United States, Italy and Spain. T cells, B-cell-depleted T cells, or PBMCs provided the cDNA or gDNA that served as material.

The CDR3 runs to 15 residues. With 2 bases clipped from V and 2 bases from J, the junction kept 5 bases outside the gene matches. From germline, CDR1 is MNHNY and CDR2 SVGAGI (reference sequence). Authors' processing steps: Researchers report that nucleated cell counts were estimated from reference gene primer amplification. The table came from immunoSEQ multiplex PCR; TCRdb's copy has only in-frame clones and leaves some out. Clone size and V and J calls were adopted from that table, with D and trimming inferred from the DNA. The data show about 160,000 clones, 86% seen once. This sequence originates from a man aged 70 or older with acute or convalescent COVID-19. Sequencing was performed on peripheral blood. The gene calls are TRBV6-6 and TRBJ2-7; 8 nucleotides line up with TRBD1. The CDR3, as DNA: TGTGCCAGCAGTTACGGACAGGGACTTGCCTACGAGCAGTACTTC. As protein: CASSYGQGLAYEQYF.